This TCR beta chain was observed in a study of blood T cell repertoires in COVID-19. Background on the study: Acute and convalescent COVID-19 specimens originated in the United States, Italy and Spain. From T cells, B-cell-depleted T cells, or PBMCs came the material, which was cDNA or gDNA.

Looked up from germline, CDR1 is MNHEY and CDR2 is SVGAGI. The CDR3 sequence is 15 residues long. The ends lost 10 bases at V and 0 bases at J; junction bases unmatched: 5. Authors' processing steps: Reference gene primer amplification gave estimated nucleated cell counts. The table came from immunoSEQ multiplex PCR; TCRdb's copy has only in-frame clones and leaves some out. V and J calls and clone size are given by that table; D and trimming were obtained from the DNA. Here the sample spans roughly 150,000 clones, about four fifths being singletons. Material: peripheral blood. The TCR was taken from an elderly woman with acute or convalescent COVID-19. The V call is TRBV6-5, the J call TRBJ2-2, with 10 bases matching TRBD2. CDR3 amino acids: CAKTGLATNTGELFF. CDR3 DNA: TGTGCCAAGACGGGACTAGCGACGAACACCGGGGAGCTGTTTTTT.